This record looks at one TCR beta chain sequence and its context. This specimen comes from a study of OX40 agonist ivuxolimab in advanced cancers. The CDR3 has 16 amino acids. The V and J ends lost 1 base and 5 bases, in that order; junction bases with no gene match: 10. CDR1 is SGHRS and CDR2 is YFSETQ in the germline V gene. TCRdb's table, derived via immunoSEQ multiplex PCR, lists solely in-frame clones and lacks some. The sample carries about 50,000 clones, around nine tenths recorded once. The chain recombines TRBV5-1 with TRBJ2-5; 8 nucleotides line up with TRBD1. Specimen: CD4+ or CD8+ T cells sorted from blood, collected in a trial of the OX40 agonist ivuxolimab. This receptor was identified in an adult with an advanced solid tumor such as melanoma, head and neck, liver or kidney cancer. The CDR3 region is CASSLSSGGHRETQYF. The CDR3 DNA follows: TGCGCCAGCAGCTTGTCATCAGGGGGCCACCGCGAGACCCAGTACTTC.